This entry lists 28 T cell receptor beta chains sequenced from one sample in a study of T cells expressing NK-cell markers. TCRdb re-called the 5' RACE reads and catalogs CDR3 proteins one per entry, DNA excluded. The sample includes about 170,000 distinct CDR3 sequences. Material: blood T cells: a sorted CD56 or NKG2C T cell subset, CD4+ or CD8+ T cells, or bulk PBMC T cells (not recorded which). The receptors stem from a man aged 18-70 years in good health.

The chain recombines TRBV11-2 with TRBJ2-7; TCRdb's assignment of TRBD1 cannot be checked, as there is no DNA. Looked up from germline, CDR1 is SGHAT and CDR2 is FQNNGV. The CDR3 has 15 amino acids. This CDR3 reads CASSTPVSRTYEQYF.

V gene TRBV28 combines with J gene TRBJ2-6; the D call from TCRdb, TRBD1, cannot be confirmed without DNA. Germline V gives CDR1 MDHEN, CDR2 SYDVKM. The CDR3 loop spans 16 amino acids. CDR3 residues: CASSSLDRAGANVLTF.

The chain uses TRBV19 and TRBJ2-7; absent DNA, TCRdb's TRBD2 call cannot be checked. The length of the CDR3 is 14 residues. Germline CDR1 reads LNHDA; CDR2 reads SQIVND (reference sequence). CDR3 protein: CATSTREGSYEQYF.

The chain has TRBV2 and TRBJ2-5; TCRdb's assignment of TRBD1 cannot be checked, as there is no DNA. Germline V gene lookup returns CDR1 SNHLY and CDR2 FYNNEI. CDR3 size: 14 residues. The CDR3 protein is CASRGQGWPETQYF.

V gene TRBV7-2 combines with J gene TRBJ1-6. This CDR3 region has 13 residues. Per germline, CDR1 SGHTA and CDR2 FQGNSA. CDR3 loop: CASSMGGNSPLHF.

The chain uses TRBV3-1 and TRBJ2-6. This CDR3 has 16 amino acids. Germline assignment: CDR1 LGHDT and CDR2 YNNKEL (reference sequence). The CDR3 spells CASSQVRGNGANVLTF.

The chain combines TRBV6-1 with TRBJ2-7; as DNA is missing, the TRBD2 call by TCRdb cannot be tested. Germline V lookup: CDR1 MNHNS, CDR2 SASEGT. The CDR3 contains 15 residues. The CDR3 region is CATSPIAGATYEQYF.

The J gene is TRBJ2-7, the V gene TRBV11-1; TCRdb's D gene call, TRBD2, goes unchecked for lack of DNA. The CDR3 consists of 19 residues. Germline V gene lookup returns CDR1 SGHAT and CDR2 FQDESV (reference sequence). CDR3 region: CASSLAISTESYEQAPKDF. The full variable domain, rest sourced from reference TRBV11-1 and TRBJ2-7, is EAEVAQSPRYKITEKSQAVAFWCDPISGHATLYWYRQILGQGPELLVQFQDESVVDDSQLPKDRFSAERLKGVDSTLKIQPAELGDSAMYLCASSLAISTESYEQAPKDFGPGTRLTVT.

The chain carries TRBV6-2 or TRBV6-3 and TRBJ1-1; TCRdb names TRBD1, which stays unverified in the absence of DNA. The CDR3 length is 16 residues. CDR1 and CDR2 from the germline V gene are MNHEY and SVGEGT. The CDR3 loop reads CASSYRDKPFGPEAFF.

The CDR3 region is CASSVGKDSYEQYF. The genes are TRBV9 and TRBJ2-7. The V gene's germline CDR1 is SGDLS and CDR2 YYNGEE. CDR3 length equals 14 residues.

CDR3 loop: CASSSYLASDVQQQYF. This rearrangement joins TRBV5-1 to TRBJ2-7; TCRdb lists TRBD2, though no DNA is available to test this call. The germline gives CDR1 SGHRS, CDR2 YFSETQ. The CDR3 sequence is 16 residues long.

The CDR3 region is CASSDPGQEYGYTF. The genes are TRBV27 and TRBJ1-2; checking the TCRdb D call of TRBD1 is not possible without DNA. Germline V gene sequence: CDR1 MNHEY, CDR2 SMNVEV (reference sequence). This CDR3 region has 14 residues.

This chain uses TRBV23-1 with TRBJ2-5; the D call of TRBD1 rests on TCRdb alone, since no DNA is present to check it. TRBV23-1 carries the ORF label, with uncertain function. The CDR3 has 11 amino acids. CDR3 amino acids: CASPPAETQYF.

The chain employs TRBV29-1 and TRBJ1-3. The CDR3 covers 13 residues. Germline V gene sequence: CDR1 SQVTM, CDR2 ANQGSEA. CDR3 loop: CSVEEGTGNTIYF. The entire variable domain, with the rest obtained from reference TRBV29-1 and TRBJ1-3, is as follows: SAVISQKPSRDICQRGTSLTIQCQVDSQVTMMFWYRQQPGQSLTLIATANQGSEATYESGFVIDKFPISRPNLTFSTLTVSNMSPEDSSIYLCSVEEGTGNTIYFGEGSWLTVV.

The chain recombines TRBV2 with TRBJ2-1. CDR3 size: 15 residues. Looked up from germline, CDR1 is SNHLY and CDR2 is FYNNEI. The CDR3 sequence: CASRRLGSSYNEQFF.

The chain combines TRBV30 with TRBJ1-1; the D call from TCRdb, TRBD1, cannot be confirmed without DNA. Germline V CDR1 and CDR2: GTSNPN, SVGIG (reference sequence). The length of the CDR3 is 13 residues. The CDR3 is CAWSIGANTEAFF.

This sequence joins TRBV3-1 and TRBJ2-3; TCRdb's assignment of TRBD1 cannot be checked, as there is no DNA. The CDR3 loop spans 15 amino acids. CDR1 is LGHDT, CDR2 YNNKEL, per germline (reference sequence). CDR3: CASSRGTGGADTQYF.

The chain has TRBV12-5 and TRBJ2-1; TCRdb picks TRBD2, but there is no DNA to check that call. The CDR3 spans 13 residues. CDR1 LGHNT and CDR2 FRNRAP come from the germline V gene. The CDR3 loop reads CASGLGTSEQIFF.

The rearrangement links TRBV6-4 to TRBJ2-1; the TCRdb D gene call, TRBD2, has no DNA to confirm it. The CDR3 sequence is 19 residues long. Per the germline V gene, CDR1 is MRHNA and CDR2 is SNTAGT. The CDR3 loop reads CASSLSGSGGASSYNEQFF.

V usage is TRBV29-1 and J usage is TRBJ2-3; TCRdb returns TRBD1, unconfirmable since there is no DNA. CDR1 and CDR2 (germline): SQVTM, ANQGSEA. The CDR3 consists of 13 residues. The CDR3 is CSVSQGGTDTQYF.

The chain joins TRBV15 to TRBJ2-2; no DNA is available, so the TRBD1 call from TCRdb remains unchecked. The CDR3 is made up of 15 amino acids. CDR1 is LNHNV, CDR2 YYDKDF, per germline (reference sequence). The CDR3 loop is CATSSPLLGSGELFF.

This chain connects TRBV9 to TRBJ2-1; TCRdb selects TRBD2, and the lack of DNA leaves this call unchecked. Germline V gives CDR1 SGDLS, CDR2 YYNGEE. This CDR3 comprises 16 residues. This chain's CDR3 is CASSPYLIAGGTEQFF.

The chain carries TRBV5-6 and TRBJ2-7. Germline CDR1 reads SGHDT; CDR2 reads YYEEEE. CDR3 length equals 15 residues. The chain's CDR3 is CASSFRGVRTYEQYF.

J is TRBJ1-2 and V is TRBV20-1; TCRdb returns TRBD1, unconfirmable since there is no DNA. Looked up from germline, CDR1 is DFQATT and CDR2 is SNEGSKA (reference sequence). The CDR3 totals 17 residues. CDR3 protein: CSAHNRWTGVTNYGYTF.

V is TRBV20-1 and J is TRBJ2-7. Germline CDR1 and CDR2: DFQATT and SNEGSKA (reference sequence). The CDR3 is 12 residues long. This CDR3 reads CSASLDWHEQYF.

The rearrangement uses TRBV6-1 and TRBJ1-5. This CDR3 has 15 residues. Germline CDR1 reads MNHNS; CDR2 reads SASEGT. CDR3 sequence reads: CASSDWFLSNQPQHF.

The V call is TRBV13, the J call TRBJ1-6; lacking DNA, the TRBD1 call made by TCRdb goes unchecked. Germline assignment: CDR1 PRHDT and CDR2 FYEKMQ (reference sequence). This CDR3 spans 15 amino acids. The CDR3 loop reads CASSLSGTANSPLHF.

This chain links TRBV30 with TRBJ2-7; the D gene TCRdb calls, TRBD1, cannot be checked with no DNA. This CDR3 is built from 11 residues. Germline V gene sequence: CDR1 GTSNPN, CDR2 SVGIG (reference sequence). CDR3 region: CACSRVDEQYF.